This T cell receptor (beta chain) is from a study of T cells in Graves' hyperthyroidism and ophthalmopathy. The CDR3 is 14 residues long. Per the germline V gene, CDR1 is SNHLY and CDR2 is FYNNEI. This clonotype was detected many times. Amplified TCR beta CDR3 regions came from RNA transcripts. TCR CDR3 underwent first-round RT-PCR with the HTBI primer set. TCRdb processed the multiplex PCR reads anew with MiXCR; each CDR3 protein has one entry. The table records approximately 430,000 distinct CDR3 sequences, roughly 14% of them present only once. This chain connects TRBV2 to TRBJ2-7; D is possibly TRBD1 or TRBD2 (6 bases each). The source is a man between 18 and 29 years old with Graves' ophthalmopathy. The sample consisted of blood. The CDR3 is CAEGGPMRPYEQYF. DNA of the CDR3: TGTGCAGAAGGGGGGCCTATGCGTCCCTACGAGCAGTACTTC.